This T cell receptor (beta chain) was sequenced during a study of cytomegalovirus exposure and HLA in healthy donors. Trimming took off 0 bases at V and 9 bases at J, with 12 bases between the two ends. Per germline, CDR1 MNHNY and CDR2 SVGAGI (reference sequence). The CDR3 consists of 15 residues. Use of 60 Vbeta and 13 Jbeta primers characterized the PCR. Assay: immunoSEQ multiplex PCR; the TCRdb copy retains only in-frame clones and omits some. The table lists some 170,000 clones, 80% to 90% of them singletons. The sequence came from a man aged 50 to 60 in good health and CMV-seropositive. The sequencing input was PBMCs. The chain joins TRBV6-6 to TRBJ1-6; D may be TRBD1 (6 bases). The DNA of the CDR3 is TGTGCCAGCAGTTACTCGGAACAACAGGGTTCACCCCTCCACTTT. Protein product: CASSYSEQQGSPLHF.